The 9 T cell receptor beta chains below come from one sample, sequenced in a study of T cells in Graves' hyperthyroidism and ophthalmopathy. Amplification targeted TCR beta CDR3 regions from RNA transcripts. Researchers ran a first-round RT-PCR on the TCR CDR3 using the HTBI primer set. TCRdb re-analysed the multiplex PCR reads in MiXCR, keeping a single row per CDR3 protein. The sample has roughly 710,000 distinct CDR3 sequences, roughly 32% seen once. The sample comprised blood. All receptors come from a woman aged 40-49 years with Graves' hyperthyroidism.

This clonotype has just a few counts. The CDR3 spells CASSRDYRSNTEAFF. CDR3 bases: TGTGCCAGTAGTCGGGACTATCGATCGAACACTGAAGCTTTCTTT. The J gene is TRBJ1-1, the V gene TRBV19; D is perhaps TRBD1 (5 bases). The length of the CDR3 is 15 residues. Per germline, CDR1 LNHDA and CDR2 SQIVND (reference sequence). V shed 5 bases and J shed 1 base, with 14 bases lying between them.

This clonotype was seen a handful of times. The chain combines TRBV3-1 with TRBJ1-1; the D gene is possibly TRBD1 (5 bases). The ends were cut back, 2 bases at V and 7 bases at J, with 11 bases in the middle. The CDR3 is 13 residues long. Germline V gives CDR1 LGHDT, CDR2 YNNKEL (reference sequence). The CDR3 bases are TGTGCCAGCAGCCAATACGTACAGGATGAAGCTTTCTTT. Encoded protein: CASSQYVQDEAFF.

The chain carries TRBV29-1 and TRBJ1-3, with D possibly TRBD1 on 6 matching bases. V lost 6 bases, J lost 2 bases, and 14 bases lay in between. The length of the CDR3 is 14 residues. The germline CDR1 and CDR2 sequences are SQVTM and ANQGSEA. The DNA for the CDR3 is TGCAGCGTAGGACCCGGGACACCTGGAAACACCATATATTTT. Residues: CSVGPGTPGNTIYF.

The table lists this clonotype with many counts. This CDR3 is CASSRGLAGYTF. The CDR3 DNA reads TGTGCCAGCAGCAGGGGGCTAGCAGGCTACACCTTC. The chain couples TRBV6-6 to TRBJ1-2; 8 positions match TRBD1. V was clipped by 6 bases and J by 8 bases; unmatched bases: 5. This CDR3 spans 12 amino acids. The germline V gene has CDR1 MNHNY and CDR2 SVGAGI (reference sequence).

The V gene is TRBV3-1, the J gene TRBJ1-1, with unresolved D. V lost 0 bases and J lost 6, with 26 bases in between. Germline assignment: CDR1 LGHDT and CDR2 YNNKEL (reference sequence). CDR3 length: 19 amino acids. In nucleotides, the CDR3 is TGTGCCAGCAGCCAAGATGCAAGGGCGTTTTGTTTAGTATGCCCTGAAGCTTTCTTT. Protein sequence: CASSQDARAFCLVCPEAFF.

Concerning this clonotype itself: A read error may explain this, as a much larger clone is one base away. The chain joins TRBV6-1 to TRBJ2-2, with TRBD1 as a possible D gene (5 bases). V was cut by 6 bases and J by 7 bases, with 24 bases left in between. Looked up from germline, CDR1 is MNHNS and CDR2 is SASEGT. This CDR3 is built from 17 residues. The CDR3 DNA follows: TGTGCCAGCAGCTCTCCTTGGACAAGGGGTAAAGGCGGGGAGCTGTTTTTT. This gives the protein CASSSPWTRGKGGELFF.

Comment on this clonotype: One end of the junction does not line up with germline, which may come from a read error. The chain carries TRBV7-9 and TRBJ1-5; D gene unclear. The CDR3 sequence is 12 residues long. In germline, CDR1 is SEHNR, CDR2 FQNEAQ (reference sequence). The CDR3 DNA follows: TGTGCCAGCAGCCAAGAGGACCGGAGCCTGTATTTT. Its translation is CASSQEDRSLYF.

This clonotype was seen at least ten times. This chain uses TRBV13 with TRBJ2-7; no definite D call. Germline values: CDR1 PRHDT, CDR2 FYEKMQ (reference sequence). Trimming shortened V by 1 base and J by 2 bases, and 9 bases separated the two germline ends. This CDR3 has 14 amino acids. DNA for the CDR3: TGTGCCAGCAGCTTAGATCCGGGCCCCTACGAGCAGTACTTC. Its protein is CASSLDPGPYEQYF. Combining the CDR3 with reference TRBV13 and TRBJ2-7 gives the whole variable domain AAGVIQSPRHLIKEKRETATLKCYPIPRHDTVYWYQQGPGQDPQFLISFYEKMQSDKGSIPDRFSAQQFSDYHSELNMSSLELGDSALYFCASSLDPGPYEQYFGPGTRLTVT.

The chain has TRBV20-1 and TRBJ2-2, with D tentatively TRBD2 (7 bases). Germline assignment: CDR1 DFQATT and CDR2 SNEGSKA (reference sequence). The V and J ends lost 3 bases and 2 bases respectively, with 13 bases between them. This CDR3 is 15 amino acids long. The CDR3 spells CSARQPGGNTGELFF. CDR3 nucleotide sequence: TGCAGTGCTAGGCAACCGGGGGGCAACACCGGGGAGCTGTTTTTT.